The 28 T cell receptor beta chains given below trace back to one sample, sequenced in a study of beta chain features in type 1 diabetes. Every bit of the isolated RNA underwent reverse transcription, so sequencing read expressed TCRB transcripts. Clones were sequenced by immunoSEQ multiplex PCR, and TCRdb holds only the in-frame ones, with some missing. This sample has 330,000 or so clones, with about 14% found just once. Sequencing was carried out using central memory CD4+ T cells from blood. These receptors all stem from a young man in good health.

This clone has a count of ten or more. The chain's CDR3 is CASSAPRDILRGELFF. Written as DNA, the CDR3 is TGTGCCAGCAGCGCCCCTCGGGACATTCTTCGGGGGGAGCTGTTTTTT. V gene TRBV5-6 combines with J gene TRBJ2-2, with D perhaps TRBD1 (6 bases). The V gene's germline CDR1 is SGHDT and CDR2 YYEEEE. The CDR3 is made up of 16 amino acids. Between the trimmed V and J ends, which lost 4 bases and 8 bases, there was a span of 21 bases.

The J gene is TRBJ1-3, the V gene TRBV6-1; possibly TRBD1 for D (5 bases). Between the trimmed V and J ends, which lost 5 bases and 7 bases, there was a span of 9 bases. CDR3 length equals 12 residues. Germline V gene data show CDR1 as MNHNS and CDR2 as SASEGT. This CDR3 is CASSSPGNTIYF. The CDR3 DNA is TGTGCCAGCAGTTCCCCAGGGAACACCATATATTTT.

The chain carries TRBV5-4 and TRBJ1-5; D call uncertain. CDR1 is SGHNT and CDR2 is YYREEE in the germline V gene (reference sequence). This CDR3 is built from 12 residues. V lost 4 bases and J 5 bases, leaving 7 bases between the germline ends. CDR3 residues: CASSQRDQPQHF. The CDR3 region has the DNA TGTGCCAGCAGCCAGAGAGATCAGCCCCAGCATTTT.

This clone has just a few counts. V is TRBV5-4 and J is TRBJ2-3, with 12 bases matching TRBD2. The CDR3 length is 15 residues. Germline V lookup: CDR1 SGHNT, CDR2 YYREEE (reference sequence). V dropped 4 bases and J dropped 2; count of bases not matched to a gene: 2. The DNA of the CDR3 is TGTGCCAGCAGCACTAGCGGGGGGCTCACAGATACGCAGTATTTT. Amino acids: CASSTSGGLTDTQYF.

CDR3 protein: CASSEYGVSGEQYF. The DNA of the CDR3 is TGTGCCAGCAGTGAATATGGGGTTTCGGGCGAGCAGTACTTC. The chain couples TRBV6-1 to TRBJ2-7, with D unclear. CDR1 is MNHNS and CDR2 is SASEGT in the germline V gene. V shed 2 bases and J shed 6 bases, with 14 bases lying between them. CDR3 length: 14 residues.

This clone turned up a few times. The CDR3 region has the DNA TGTGCCAGCAGCCAGGGACTAGCTCGGGAAGAGACCCAGTACTTC. Protein sequence: CASSQGLAREETQYF. This chain joins TRBV7-7 and TRBJ2-5; TRBD2 matches at 9 bases. The ends lost 5 bases at V and 3 bases at J; junction bases unmatched: 7. Germline V CDR1 and CDR2: SSHAT, FNYEAQ (reference sequence). The CDR3 spans 15 residues.

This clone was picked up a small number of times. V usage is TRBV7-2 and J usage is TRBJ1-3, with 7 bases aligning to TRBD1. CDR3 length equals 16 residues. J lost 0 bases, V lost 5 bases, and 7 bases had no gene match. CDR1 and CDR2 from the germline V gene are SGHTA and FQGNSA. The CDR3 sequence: CASSQQGTSSGNTIYF. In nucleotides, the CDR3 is TGTGCCAGCAGCCAACAGGGGACGAGCTCTGGAAACACCATATATTTT.

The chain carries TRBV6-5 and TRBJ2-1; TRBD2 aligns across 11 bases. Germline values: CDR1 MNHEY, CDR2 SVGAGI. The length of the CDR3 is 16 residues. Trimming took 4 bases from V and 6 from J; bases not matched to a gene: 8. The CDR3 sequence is CASSFRTSGPPNEQFF. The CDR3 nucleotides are TGTGCCAGCAGTTTTCGGACTAGCGGGCCACCCAATGAGCAGTTCTTC.

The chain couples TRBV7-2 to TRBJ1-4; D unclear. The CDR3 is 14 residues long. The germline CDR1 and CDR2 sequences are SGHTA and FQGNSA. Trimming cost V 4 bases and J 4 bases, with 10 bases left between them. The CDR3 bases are TGTGCCAGCAGCTGGGATGGGCATAATGAAAAACTGTTTTTT. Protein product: CASSWDGHNEKLFF.

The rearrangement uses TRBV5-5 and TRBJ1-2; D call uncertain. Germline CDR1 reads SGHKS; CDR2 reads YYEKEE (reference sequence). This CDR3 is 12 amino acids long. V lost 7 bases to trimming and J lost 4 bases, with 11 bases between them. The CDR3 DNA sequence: TGTGCCAGCGGCCCAGTGGGCTATGGCTACACCTTC. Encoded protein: CASGPVGYGYTF.

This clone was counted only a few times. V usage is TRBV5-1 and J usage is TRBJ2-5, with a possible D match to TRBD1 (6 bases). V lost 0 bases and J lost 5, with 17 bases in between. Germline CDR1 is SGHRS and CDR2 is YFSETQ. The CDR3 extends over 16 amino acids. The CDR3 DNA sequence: TGCGCCAGCAGCTTGGGACCCCAGGGGCCGGGGGAGACCCAGTACTTC. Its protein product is CASSLGPQGPGETQYF.

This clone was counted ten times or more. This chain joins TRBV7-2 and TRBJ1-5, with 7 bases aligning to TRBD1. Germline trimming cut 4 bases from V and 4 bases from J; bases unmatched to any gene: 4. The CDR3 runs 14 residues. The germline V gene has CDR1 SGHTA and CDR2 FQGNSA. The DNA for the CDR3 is TGTGCCAGCAGCTCAGGGGGTCGGAATCAGCCCCAGCATTTT. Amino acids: CASSSGGRNQPQHF.

The CDR3 reads CASSQSTSGVQSGELFF. CDR3 bases: TGTGCCAGCAGCCAATCTACCTCGGGGGTTCAATCCGGGGAGCTGTTTTTT. This chain connects TRBV16 to TRBJ2-2, with D possibly matching TRBD2 (6 bases). V was trimmed by 0 bases and J by 6 bases, leaving 17 bases between them. This CDR3 region has 17 residues. Germline values: CDR1 KGHSY, CDR2 FQNENV.

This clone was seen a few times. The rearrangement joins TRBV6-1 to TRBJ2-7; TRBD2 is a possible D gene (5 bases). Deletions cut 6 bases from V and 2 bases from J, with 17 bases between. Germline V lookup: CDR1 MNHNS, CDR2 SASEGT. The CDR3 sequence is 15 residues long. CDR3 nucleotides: TGTGCCAGCAGAGAGTCCGGGCCCGGGGCCTACGAGCAGTACGTC. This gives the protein CASRESGPGAYEQYV.

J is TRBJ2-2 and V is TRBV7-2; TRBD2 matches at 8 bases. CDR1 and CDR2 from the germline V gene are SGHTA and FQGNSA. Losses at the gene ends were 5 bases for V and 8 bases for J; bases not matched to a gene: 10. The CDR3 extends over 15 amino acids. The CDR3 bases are TGTGCCAGCAGCACTCAGGGACTAGACAGTGGGGAGCTGTTTTTT. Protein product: CASSTQGLDSGELFF. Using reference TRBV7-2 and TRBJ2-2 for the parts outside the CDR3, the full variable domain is GAGVSQSPSNKVTEKGKDVELRCDPISGHTALYWYRQSLGQGLEFLIYFQGNSAPDKSGLPSDRFSAERTGGSVSTLTIQRTQQEDSAVYLCASSTQGLDSGELFFGEGSRLTVL.

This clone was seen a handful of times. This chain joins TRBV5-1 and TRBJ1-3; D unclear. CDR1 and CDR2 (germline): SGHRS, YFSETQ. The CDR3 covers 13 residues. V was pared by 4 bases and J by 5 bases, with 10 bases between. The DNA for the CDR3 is TGCGCCAGCAGCCTGTCTGATCGAAACACCATATATTTT. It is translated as CASSLSDRNTIYF.

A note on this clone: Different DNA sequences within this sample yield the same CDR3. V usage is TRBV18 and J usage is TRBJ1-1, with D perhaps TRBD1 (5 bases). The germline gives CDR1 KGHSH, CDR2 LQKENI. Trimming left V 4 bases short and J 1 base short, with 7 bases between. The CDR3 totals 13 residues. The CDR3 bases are TGTGCCAGCTCACTGGGGCAGAACACTGAAGCTTTCTTT. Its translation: CASSLGQNTEAFF.

CDR3 coding DNA: TGTGCCAGCAGCCCGCTGTCGGGGATACTACATGAGCAGTTCTTC. Encoded protein: CASSPLSGILHEQFF. The gene calls are TRBV7-9 and TRBJ2-1; tentatively, D is TRBD2 (5 bases). Germline CDR1 reads SEHNR; CDR2 reads FQNEAQ (reference sequence). V lost 5 bases and J 8 bases, leaving 19 bases between the germline ends. The CDR3 loop spans 15 amino acids.

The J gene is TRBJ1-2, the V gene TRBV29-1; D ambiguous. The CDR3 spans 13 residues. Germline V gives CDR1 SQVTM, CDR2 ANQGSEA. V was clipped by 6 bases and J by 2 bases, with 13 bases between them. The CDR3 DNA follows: TGCAGCGTAGGACCGTTGCGAAACTATGGCTACACCTTC. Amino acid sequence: CSVGPLRNYGYTF.

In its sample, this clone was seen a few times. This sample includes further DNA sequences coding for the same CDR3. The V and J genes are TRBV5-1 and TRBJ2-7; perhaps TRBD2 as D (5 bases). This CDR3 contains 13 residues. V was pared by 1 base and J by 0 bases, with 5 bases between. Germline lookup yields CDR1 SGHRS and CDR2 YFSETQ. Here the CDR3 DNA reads TGCGCCAGCAGCTTGACTAGCTCCTACGAGCAGTACTTC. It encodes CASSLTSSYEQYF.

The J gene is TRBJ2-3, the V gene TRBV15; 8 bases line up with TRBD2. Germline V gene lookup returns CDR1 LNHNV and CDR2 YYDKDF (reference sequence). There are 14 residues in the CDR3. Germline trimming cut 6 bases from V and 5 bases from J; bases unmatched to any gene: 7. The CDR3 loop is CATRSGSVVDTQYF. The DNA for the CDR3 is TGTGCCACCAGGAGCGGGAGTGTCGTAGATACGCAGTATTTT.

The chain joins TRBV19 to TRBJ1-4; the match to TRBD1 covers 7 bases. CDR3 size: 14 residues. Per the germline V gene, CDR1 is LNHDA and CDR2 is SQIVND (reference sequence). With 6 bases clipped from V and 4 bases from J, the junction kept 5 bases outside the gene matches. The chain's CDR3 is CASRKGQNNEKLFF. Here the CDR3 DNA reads TGTGCCAGTAGAAAGGGACAGAATAATGAAAAACTGTTTTTT.

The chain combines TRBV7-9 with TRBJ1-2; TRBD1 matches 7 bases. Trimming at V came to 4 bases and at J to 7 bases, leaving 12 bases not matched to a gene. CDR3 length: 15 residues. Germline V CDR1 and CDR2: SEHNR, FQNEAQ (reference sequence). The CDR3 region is CASSSPPGGGGGYTF. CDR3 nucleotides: TGTGCCAGCAGCTCCCCCCCCGGAGGGGGCGGTGGCTACACCTTC.

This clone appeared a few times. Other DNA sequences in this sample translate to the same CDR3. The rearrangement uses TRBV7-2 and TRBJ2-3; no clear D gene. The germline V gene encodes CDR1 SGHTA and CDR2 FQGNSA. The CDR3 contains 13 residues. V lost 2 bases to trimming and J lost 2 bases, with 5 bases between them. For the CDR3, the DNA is TGTGCCAGCAGCTTATACTCCACAGATACGCAGTATTTT. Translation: CASSLYSTDTQYF.

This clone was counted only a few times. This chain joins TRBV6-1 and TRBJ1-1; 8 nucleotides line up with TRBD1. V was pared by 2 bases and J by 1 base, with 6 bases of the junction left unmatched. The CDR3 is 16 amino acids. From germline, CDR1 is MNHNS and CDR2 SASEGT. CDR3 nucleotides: TGTGCCAGCAGTGAATCCCCGACAGGGGCGAACACTGAAGCTTTCTTT. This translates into CASSESPTGANTEAFF.

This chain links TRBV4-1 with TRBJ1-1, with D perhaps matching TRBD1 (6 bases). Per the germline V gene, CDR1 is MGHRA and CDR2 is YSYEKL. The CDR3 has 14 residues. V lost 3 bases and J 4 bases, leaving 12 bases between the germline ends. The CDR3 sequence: CASSQQGWGTEAFF. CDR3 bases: TGCGCCAGCAGCCAGCAGGGGTGGGGCACTGAAGCTTTCTTT.

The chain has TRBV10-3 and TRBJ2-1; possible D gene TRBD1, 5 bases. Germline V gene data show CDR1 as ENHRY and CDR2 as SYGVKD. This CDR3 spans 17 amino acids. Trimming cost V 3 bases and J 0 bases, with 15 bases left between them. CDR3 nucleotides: TGTGCCATCAGTGACCCGACAGCCCTAAGCTCCTACAATGAGCAGTTCTTC. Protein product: CAISDPTALSSYNEQFF.

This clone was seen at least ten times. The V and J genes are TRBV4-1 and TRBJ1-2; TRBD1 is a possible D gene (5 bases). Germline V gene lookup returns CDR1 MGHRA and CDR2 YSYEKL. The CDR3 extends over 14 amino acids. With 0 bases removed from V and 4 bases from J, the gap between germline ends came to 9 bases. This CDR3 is CASSQDEGSYGYTF. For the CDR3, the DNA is TGCGCCAGCAGCCAAGACGAGGGGTCCTATGGCTACACCTTC.